The sequence of this T cell receptor beta chain was determined in a study of shared clonotypes between healthy human individuals (dated by TCRdb to about 2020). About the full investigation: Three men and a couple of women, aged 18 to 49 years, made up the cohort. Per donor, three plates each were used for CD4 naive and CD4 memory, two for CD8 naive, and one for CD8 memory. To estimate repertoire size and how much clonotypes are shared between individuals, the study performed deep sequencing of blood TCR repertoires from roughly five healthy adults. Libraries were prepared and TCR repertoires were sequenced by different laboratories using diverse techniques, in order to increase sequencing depth and limit assay-specific biases. Each donor's leukapheresis produced roughly between about 0.9 and 9.5 billion PBMCs.

Using the deep immunoSEQ assay, TCR CDR3 regions were amplified from genomic DNA by multiplex PCR. Genomic DNA extracted from each cell subset was distributed evenly over all wells of several immunoSEQ 96-well plates, and each plate served as one replicate. For sorted subsets, roughly 0.2 ug genomic DNA, equal to 25,000 to 35,000 T cell genomes, was loaded into each replicate PCR. Purified libraries were quantified with a Qubit 3.0 fluorometer, sized on a Bioanalyzer 2100, and re-quantified with the KAPA Library Quantification kit. Every immunoSEQ 96-well plate was sequenced on a separate single-read 150-cycle Illumina NextSeq 550 flow cell. The original methods were these. Because the immunoSEQ output held only junctional sequences and lacked quality scores, the filtering could not match the filtering applied to full-length reads. Sequences were annotated with PyIR, a Python wrapper for IgBLAST v1.9, using IMGT germline references to assign V/J genes and CDR3. Reads were removed for weak V/J assignments (E-value above 1e-6), missing CDR3, stop codons, out-of-frame junctions, or ambiguous translated residues. V3J clonotypes were defined as sequences sharing the same inferred V gene, J gene, and CDR3 amino acid sequence. To compute the percentage overlap between repertoires, the number of shared unique clonotypes was divided by the size of the smaller repertoire. Richness of each repertoire was evaluated using RTK rarefaction, the Chao1 estimator, and Recon v2.1 estimates of unobserved clonotypes. OLGA was used to compute generation probabilities for all TCRbeta clonotypes that the gDNA method yielded from a few donors. TCRdb retrieved this table from immuneACCESS and kept in-frame rearrangements only. Not all clones are present; in checked studies, unresolved V genes account for under half, and no reason is known for the remainder. For V, J and clone size, that table is used; D and trimming come from the DNA. The sample table records 2 million to 2.5 million clones; just over 90% of these occur just once. The top ten constitute around 1.7% of the sample.

Study-wide conclusions, independent of this receptor: Sampling was restricted to blood, and TCR repertoires in tissue are likely to differ from TCR repertoires in blood. Clonotypes shared by all four sorted-subset donors showed higher generation probabilities than non-shared clonotypes. Pairwise subsampling indicated that sequencing depth was expected to affect the degree of clonotype sharing among donors. Sharing across a few donors was observed for approximately 5% of naive CD4, under 4% of naive CD8, about 2.3% of memory CD4, and around 0.4% of memory CD8 clonotypes. The small number of donors limited the genetic and exposure-history diversity represented. Estimated clonotype richness was generally larger for naive than for memory subsets. Even with the large sequencing depth, rarefaction of the sorted-subset datasets indicated that sequencing was incomplete.

For the CD8 naive samples, CD45RO-negative cells were positively selected for CCR7, yielding a CD45RA+CCR7+ population from which TemRA cells were excluded. The donors were healthy, HIV-negative adults who had no recently reported acute infections or vaccinations. All donors were Caucasian adults living in Nashville, Tennessee, USA. Blood was collected by leukapheresis, and PBMCs were isolated by Ficoll-Histopaque density gradient centrifugation and then cryopreserved in liquid nitrogen vapor phase. Analytical flow cytometry was used to check the purity and quantity of every magnetically sorted T cell population. Genomic DNA was isolated from each sorted fraction and quantified by UV absorbance on a Nanodrop 2000c. As concerns this clone: Its antigen is still unknown. No quality values exist for individual bases; no much larger clone is one base distant.

Material: naive CD8+ T cells from PBMCs. The label giving this sample's cell subset or site can be read as: CD45RA+CCR7+. The receptor comes from a man younger than 30 in good health. Some clones in this sample may be carry-over from other donors' samples.

CDR3 protein: CSAVAGDLYEQYF. The DNA sequence is given as TGCAGCGCTGTAGCGGGAGACCTCTACGAGCAGTACTTC. The chain joins TRBV29-1 to TRBJ2-7; 9 of the junction bases match TRBD2. The CDR3 goes from the cysteine to the phenylalanine over 13 residues. The read is trimmed to its CDR3 DNA, 39 bases read in frame from base 1. The junction shows trimming of 7 bases on V and 3 bases on J, and the gene matches do not reach 7 bases of it. In the germline V gene, CDR1 corresponds to SQVTM and CDR2 to ANQGSEA.